This T cell receptor beta chain was sequenced in a study of blood T cells in healthy people across ages. Primed by a sample-barcoded 5' primer and a J-beta primer mix, a second PCR proceeded for about 6 to 11 cycles. Each CDR3 protein gets one entry after TCRdb re-called the 5' RACE reads with MiXCR. The sample holds roughly 1.7 million distinct CDR3 sequences, about 35% seen once. This clonotype occurred a few times. The receptor's source is a woman aged 25 to 45 in good health. Sequenced sample: blood.

CDR3 sequence reads: CASSSGVTYGYTF. DNA for the CDR3: TGTGCCAGCTCATCAGGGGTTACATATGGCTACACCTTC. The chain uses TRBV27 and TRBJ1-2, with D tentatively TRBD1 (6 bases). Germline CDR1 is MNHEY and CDR2 is SMNVEV (reference sequence). V lost 8 bases to trimming and J lost 5 bases, with 15 bases between them. The CDR3 covers 13 residues.